Each of the 19 T cell receptor beta chains below was sequenced from the same sample in a study of Ad26.COV2.S vaccination and SARS-CoV-2 variants. Treatment meaning: over 15 received Ad26.COV2.S at low or high dose, single or two shots; 5 received placebo; per-sample allocation not given. Day 63 after the first vaccine or placebo injection was the time point for sampling. Measured with immunoSEQ multiplex PCR; TCRdb has only the in-frame clones, and not every one. There are approximately 350,000 clones in the sample; 83% occur only once, and roughly 7.4% lies in the top ten. The specimen was peripheral blood, collected in a trial of Ad26.COV2.S vaccine versus placebo. These receptors were obtained from a person aged 18-60 years who received the Ad26.COV2.S COVID-19 vaccine or a placebo.

The chain uses TRBV4-1 and TRBJ2-5; D ambiguous. This CDR3 spans 13 amino acids. Looked up from germline, CDR1 is MGHRA and CDR2 is YSYEKL. The V end lost 1 base, the J end lost 1 base, and 4 bases lay between the germline ends. The chain's CDR3 is CASSQGTQETQYF. CDR3 in DNA: TGCGCCAGCAGCCAAGGGACCCAAGAGACCCAGTACTTC.

The chain joins TRBV6-5 to TRBJ2-3; a weak D match, TRBD2 (7 bases). V was pared by 8 bases and J by 6 bases, with 18 bases between. Germline V gives CDR1 MNHEY, CDR2 SVGAGI. This CDR3 comprises 14 residues. CDR3: CASRAAGAGDTQYF. The CDR3, as DNA: TGTGCCAGCCGGGCGGCGGGGGCCGGGGATACGCAGTATTTT.

This clone was seen just once. This chain joins TRBV5-5 and TRBJ2-3, with TRBD1 as a possible D gene (6 bases). The CDR3 is 15 amino acids. V was trimmed by 2 bases and J by 5 bases, leaving 15 bases between them. The germline V gene has CDR1 SGHKS and CDR2 YYEKEE (reference sequence). This CDR3 is CASSFVTGYGDTQYF. Here the CDR3 DNA reads TGTGCCAGCAGCTTCGTAACAGGGTATGGAGATACGCAGTATTTT.

The sample holds one count of this clone. The DNA for the CDR3 is TGTGCCAGCAGCGTATCTCCTCTCATGAACACTGAAGCTTTCTTT. This sequence encodes CASSVSPLMNTEAFF. The chain employs TRBV9 and TRBJ1-1; D ambiguous. CDR1 is SGDLS and CDR2 is YYNGEE in the germline V gene. V dropped 1 base and J dropped 0 bases, with 10 bases sitting between them. CDR3 length: 15 residues.

This clone was seen just once. The V gene is TRBV6-6, the J gene TRBJ2-1; 8 bases fit TRBD2. Trimming removed 5 bases from V and 15 bases from J; junction bases left unmatched: 21. Germline V gene lookup returns CDR1 MNHNY and CDR2 SVGAGI (reference sequence). CDR3 length: 16 residues. CDR3 amino acids: CASSPTGTGEREMGFF. In nucleotides, the CDR3 is TGTGCCAGCAGTCCCACTGGGACGGGGGAGCGGGAGATGGGGTTCTTC.

The rearrangement uses TRBV7-2 and TRBJ2-5; 7 nucleotides line up with TRBD1. After removal of 3 bases from V and 2 bases from J, the junction contained 3 bases not matched to a gene. CDR3 size: 14 residues. The germline gives CDR1 SGHTA, CDR2 FQGNSA. CDR3 DNA: TGTGCCAGCAGCTTTGGGGGACAGCAAGAGACCCAGTACTTC. Its translation: CASSFGGQQETQYF.

Concerning this clone: Distinct nucleotide sequences in the sample also encode this CDR3. The V gene is TRBV30, the J gene TRBJ1-5, with D perhaps TRBD1 (5 bases). Trimming took 0 bases from V and 7 from J, leaving 10 bases between them. Germline CDR1 GTSNPN, CDR2 SVGIG (reference sequence). The CDR3 covers 13 residues. CDR3: CAWSVHGDQPQHF. The CDR3 DNA is TGTGCCTGGAGTGTACACGGGGACCAGCCCCAGCATTTT.

The chain is built from TRBV10-3 and TRBJ1-2, with D hard to call. The germline V gene has CDR1 ENHRY and CDR2 SYGVKD. Between the trimmed V and J ends, which lost 2 bases and 8 bases, there was a span of 9 bases. The CDR3 totals 12 residues. CDR3 sequence: CAISETGNGYTF. In DNA, the CDR3 is TGTGCCATCAGTGAGACCGGGAACGGCTACACCTTC.

The chain joins TRBV25-1 to TRBJ1-2; D call uncertain. The CDR3 covers 9 residues. The ends were cut back, 11 bases at V and 6 bases at J, with 7 bases in the middle. Germline-derived CDR1 and CDR2 are MGHDK and SYGVNS. The CDR3 region is CAGSNGYTF. The CDR3 coding sequence is TGTGCCGGCTCTAATGGCTACACCTTC.

The DNA for the CDR3 is TGTGCCAGCAGCTTAGCGGGAGTTTACAATGAGCAGTTCTTC. Protein: CASSLAGVYNEQFF. This sequence joins TRBV11-2 and TRBJ2-1; tentative D call: TRBD2 (6 bases). This CDR3 is 14 amino acids long. V lost 1 base to trimming and J lost 4 bases, with 8 bases between them. Germline assignment: CDR1 SGHAT and CDR2 FQNNGV.

The chain combines TRBV6-5 with TRBJ1-1, with 9 positions matching TRBD1. Looked up from germline, CDR1 is MNHEY and CDR2 is SVGAGI. V lost 2 bases and J lost 8; bases outside the gene matches: 0. CDR3 length: 12 residues. CDR3 sequence reads: CASSYGTGEAFF. CDR3 DNA: TGTGCCAGCAGTTACGGGACAGGGGAAGCTTTCTTT.

The rearrangement joins TRBV5-1 to TRBJ2-2; D is possibly TRBD2 (6 bases). V was pared by 0 bases and J by 6 bases, with 15 bases between. CDR1 is SGHRS, CDR2 YFSETQ, per germline. The CDR3 runs 16 residues. The CDR3 sequence: CASSLALDSGAGELFF. In nucleotides, the CDR3 is TGCGCCAGCAGCTTGGCTCTGGACTCGGGGGCCGGGGAGCTGTTTTTT. Based on the CDR3 plus reference TRBV5-1 and TRBJ2-2, the full variable domain is KAGVTQTPRYLIKTRGQQVTLSCSPISGHRSVSWYQQTPGQGLQFLFEYFSETQRNKGNFPGRFSGRQFSNSRSEMNVSTLELGDSALYLCASSLALDSGAGELFFGEGSRLTVL.

This rearrangement joins TRBV5-1 to TRBJ2-7; the match to TRBD2 covers 10 bases. From germline, CDR1 is SGHRS and CDR2 YFSETQ. The junction had 4 bases not matched to a gene; V was cut back by 0 bases and J by 1 base. The CDR3 runs 16 residues. The CDR3: CASSLAGTSASYEQYF. The CDR3 nucleotides read TGCGCCAGCAGCTTGGCCGGGACTAGCGCTTCCTACGAGCAGTACTTC.

The chain is built from TRBV7-2 and TRBJ1-1; 7 nucleotides line up with TRBD1. From germline, CDR1 is SGHTA and CDR2 FQGNSA. The V gene end was trimmed by 5 bases and the J gene end by 4 bases; junction bases not matched to a gene: 4. This CDR3 has 13 amino acids. The CDR3 DNA is TGTGCCAGCAGCGTACGGACAGGCACTGAAGCTTTCTTT. This translates into CASSVRTGTEAFF.

The gene calls are TRBV7-8 and TRBJ2-2; perhaps TRBD2 as D (6 bases). Germline CDR1 and CDR2: SGHVS and FQNEAQ. Trimming cost V 1 base and J 3 bases, with 9 bases left between them. The CDR3 is 15 residues long. The CDR3 DNA is TGTGCCAGCAGCTTAGGCGGGGTAGACACCGGGGAGCTGTTTTTT. This sequence encodes CASSLGGVDTGELFF.

With respect to this clone: The sample contains more than one DNA sequence encoding this CDR3. This chain links TRBV7-2 with TRBJ1-5; TRBD1 agrees at 9 bases. The CDR3 covers 15 residues. Per germline, CDR1 SGHTA and CDR2 FQGNSA. V lost 3 bases and J lost 4; bases outside the gene matches: 4. CDR3 protein: CASSLDRGRNQPQHF. CDR3 DNA: TGTGCCAGCAGCTTGGACAGGGGACGGAATCAGCCCCAGCATTTT.

V gene TRBV30 combines with J gene TRBJ1-1; D uncertain. Per germline, CDR1 GTSNPN and CDR2 SVGIG (reference sequence). The CDR3 is 12 amino acids. V was trimmed by 0 bases and J by 8 bases, leaving 10 bases between them. The CDR3, as DNA: TGTGCCTGGAGTGTTACATTGCCCGAAGCTTTCTTT. Protein product: CAWSVTLPEAFF.

This clone was recorded a few times. The chain joins TRBV13 to TRBJ2-7; D gene uncertain. CDR1 is PRHDT, CDR2 FYEKMQ, per germline (reference sequence). V gave up 2 bases and J gave up 6 bases, with 8 bases separating them. The CDR3 contains 12 residues. This CDR3 reads CASSLYNGEQYF. The CDR3 coding sequence is TGTGCCAGCAGCTTATATAATGGCGAGCAGTACTTC.

The chain is built from TRBV5-1 and TRBJ2-5; 7 nucleotides line up with TRBD1. Per germline, CDR1 SGHRS and CDR2 YFSETQ. Trimming at V came to 4 bases and at J to 2 bases, leaving 2 bases not matched to a gene. This CDR3 is built from 13 residues. CDR3 amino acids: CASSHRGQETQYF. The DNA for the CDR3 is TGCGCCAGCAGCCACAGGGGACAAGAGACCCAGTACTTC.